The 5 T cell receptor beta chains below all came from one sample that was sequenced in a study of prognosis after radiotherapy for stage I lung cancer (dated by TCRdb to about 2021). Instrument on record: Illumina HiSeq 3000. Two rounds of multiplex PCR were used to amplify the TCR beta CDR3 region from genomic DNA. The first PCR round used primers specific to each TRBV and TRBJ gene, and the primer sequences were filed in Chinese patent CN105087789A. Starting from the raw public reads, TCRdb applied fastp trimming at Q25, assembled clones with MiXCR and retained in-frame beta chains. CDR3 protein sequences are deduplicated, and each keeps its most common genes and DNA. The sample has fewer than 30,000 distinct CDR3 sequences on record, approximately 44% of them singletons. The ten largest clones add up to 14% to 15% of the sample. Sequenced here: PBMCs, sampled before or after stereotactic body radiation therapy (not recorded which). The origin of the receptors is a donor aged 50 or older with non-small cell lung cancer.

The chain uses TRBV7-6 and TRBJ1-1, with a weak D call TRBD1 (6 bases). The CDR3 extends over 16 amino acids. CDR1 is SGHVS, CDR2 FNYEAQ, per germline. V shed 1 base and J shed 1 base, with 13 bases lying between them. CDR3 DNA sequence: TGTGCCAGCAGCTTAGAACCCGGCAGGGGGAACACTGAAGCTTTCTTT. This encodes CASSLEPGRGNTEAFF. Full variable domain (outside the CDR3, taken from reference TRBV7-6 and TRBJ1-1): GAGVSQSPRYKVTKRGQDVALRCDPISGHVSLYWYRQALGQGPEFLTYFNYEAQQDKSGLPNDRFSAERPEGSISTLTIQRTEQRDSAMYRCASSLEPGRGNTEAFFGQGTRLTVV.

This chain connects TRBV20-1 to TRBJ2-3; 10 bases fit TRBD2. J was trimmed by 5 bases and V by 2 bases; bases with no gene match: 7. Germline V gene sequence: CDR1 DFQATT, CDR2 SNEGSKA (reference sequence). The CDR3 is made up of 15 amino acids. The CDR3 region has the DNA TGCAGTGCTAGAAGAGCGGGGGGGCATCAAGATACGCAGTATTTT. This translates into CSARRAGGHQDTQYF.

This clonotype came up a few times. The chain's CDR3 is CASSYQGLRDEQYF. As DNA, the CDR3 is TGTGCCAGCAGTTATCAGGGTCTCCGTGACGAGCAGTACTTC. This chain uses TRBV6-4 with TRBJ2-7; tentative D call: TRBD1 (5 bases). The V gene's germline CDR1 is MRHNA and CDR2 SNTAGT. The V end lost 5 bases, the J end lost 5 bases, and 16 bases lay between the germline ends. The CDR3 length is 14 residues.

This clonotype was found once. V and J are TRBV19 and TRBJ1-2, with TRBD1 matching 8 bases. The trim removed 3 bases at V and 2 bases at J, leaving 5 bases unmatched. The CDR3 totals 15 residues. The germline gives CDR1 LNHDA, CDR2 SQIVND (reference sequence). CDR3 residues: CASSISRTGNYGYTF. In DNA, the CDR3 is TGTGCCAGTAGTATCTCCCGGACAGGGAACTATGGCTACACCTTC.

Turning to this clonotype: A much larger clone lies a single base off, so this may be a read error. The CDR3 coding sequence is TGTGCCAGCAGCCTACAAGGGGGGGTGGGTTACCAAGAGACCGAGTACTTC. As protein: CASSLQGGVGYQETEYF. This rearrangement joins TRBV3-1 to TRBJ2-5; D might be TRBD2 (7 bases). Germline V gene lookup returns CDR1 LGHDT and CDR2 YNNKEL (reference sequence). The CDR3 has 17 amino acids.